These T cell receptor beta chains were read from a single sample in a study of cytomegalovirus exposure and HLA in healthy donors. Method: immunoSEQ multiplex PCR; TCRdb's copy keeps in-frame clones and lacks some. Counted here are 150,000 to 200,000 clones, about 80% occurring once; the ten biggest clones make up 2.1%. Source material: PBMCs. These receptors were taken from a woman between 18 and 29 years old in good health and CMV-seropositive. The CDR3 runs from the conserved cysteine through the conserved F or W. The D gene is left open where the match is weak. The size field is filled for only some rows; it gives once, few, many or a size class.

V,J,length,D,size,CDR3,DNA
TRBV6-4,TRBJ2-3,15,TRBD2,once,CASSENSGGTDTQYF,TGTGCCAGCAGTGAAAATAGCGGGGGCACAGATACGCAGTATTTT
TRBV7-2,TRBJ2-3,14,TRBD2,NA,CASGRGGHTDTQYF,TGTGCCAGCGGCCGGGGGGGCCACACAGATACGCAGTATTTT
TRBV6-5,TRBJ2-3,12,NA,NA,CATGRLTDTQYF,TGTGCCACCGGGAGACTGACAGATACGCAGTATTTT
TRBV7-2,TRBJ2-1,15,TRBD2,few,CASSLAGGAFNEQFF,TGTGCCAGCAGCTTAGCCGGGGGGGCCTTCAATGAGCAGTTCTTC
TRBV7-9,TRBJ1-6,17,TRBD1,NA,CASSLGPPGQVDSPLHF,TGTGCCAGCAGCTTGGGCCCCCCGGGACAGGTCGATTCACCCCTCCACTTT
TRBV6-4,TRBJ2-3,14,NA,NA,CASSDSIDRGTQYF,TGTGCCAGCAGTGACTCGATTGATCGGGGTACGCAGTATTTT
TRBV28,TRBJ2-1,16,TRBD1,NA,CASTTGRDRDYNEQFF,TGTGCCAGCACCACGGGGCGGGACAGGGACTACAATGAGCAGTTCTTC
TRBV6-5,TRBJ1-4,14,NA,NA,CASSYGGGNEKLFF,TGTGCCAGCAGTTACGGGGGAGGTAATGAAAAACTGTTTTTT
TRBV13,TRBJ2-5,14,NA,NA,CASSFSSLRETQYF,TGTGCCAGCAGCTTTTCGTCACTCCGAGAGACCCAGTACTTC
TRBV29-1,TRBJ2-1,11,NA,NA,CSVAAGGEQFF,TGCAGCGTTGCCGCAGGTGGTGAGCAGTTCTTC
TRBV5-1,TRBJ1-1,14,NA,few,CASSLDSMNTEAFF,TGCGCCAGCAGCTTGGACAGCATGAACACTGAAGCTTTCTTT
TRBV4-1,TRBJ1-6,16,TRBD1,NA,CASSQTRQGGSSPLHF,TGCGCCAGCAGCCAAACAAGACAGGGGGGAAGTTCACCCCTCCACTTT
TRBV4-1,TRBJ2-3,18,TRBD2,NA,CASSQDPPIAGGPHTQYF,TGCGCCAGCAGCCAAGATCCCCCAATAGCGGGGGGGCCTCATACGCAGTATTTT
TRBV6-1,TRBJ2-1,14,TRBD1,NA,CASRDRSSYNEQFF,TGTGCCAGCAGGGACAGGAGCTCCTACAATGAGCAGTTCTTC
TRBV2,TRBJ2-5,16,TRBD1,NA,CASSELGTGFGETQYF,TGTGCCAGCAGTGAACTCGGGACAGGGTTCGGGGAGACCCAGTACTTC
TRBV6-5,TRBJ2-2,14,NA,NA,CASMAHLNTGELFF,TGTGCCAGCATGGCACACCTTAACACCGGGGAGCTGTTTTTT
TRBV7-9,TRBJ2-4,18,TRBD1,NA,CASSPRTGTLLAKNIQYF,TGTGCCAGCAGCCCCAGGACAGGGACACTCTTAGCCAAAAACATTCAGTACTTC
TRBV5-1,TRBJ1-2,17,NA,NA,CASSLEANRVRNYGYTF,TGCGCCAGCAGCTTGGAAGCTAACAGGGTACGAAACTATGGCTACACCTTC
TRBV6-5,TRBJ1-5,14,TRBD1,NA,CASSPGTANQPQHF,TGTGCCAGCAGTCCAGGGACAGCCAATCAGCCCCAGCATTTT
TRBV2,TRBJ2-5,15,TRBD2,NA,CASSEKAGGKETQYF,TGTGCCAGCAGTGAAAAGGCGGGGGGCAAAGAGACCCAGTACTTC
TRBV28,TRBJ2-2,15,NA,once,CASSLRGLNTGELFF,TGTGCCAGCAGTTTGAGAGGGTTAAACACCGGGGAGCTGTTTTTT
TRBV7-9,TRBJ1-2,15,TRBD1,NA,CASSSSGQGRYGYTF,TGTGCCAGCAGCTCCTCAGGACAGGGGCGATATGGCTACACCTTC
TRBV11-3,TRBJ2-2,15,TRBD2,NA,CASSQRLADTGELFF,TGTGCCAGCAGCCAACGACTAGCGGACACCGGGGAGCTGTTTTTT
TRBV4-1,TRBJ1-2,14,TRBD1,NA,CASSPDREGYGYTF,TGCGCCAGCAGCCCGGACAGGGAGGGTTATGGCTACACCTTC
TRBV4-2,TRBJ2-3,14,NA,once,CASSQDTVQDTQYF,TGTGCCAGCAGCCAAGATACTGTGCAAGATACGCAGTATTTT